The rows below give T cell receptor beta chains drawn from one sample of a study of blood T cell repertoires in COVID-19. Method: immunoSEQ multiplex PCR; TCRdb's copy keeps in-frame clones and lacks some. The repertoire holds 250,000 or so clones, with around 90% as singletons. The specimen sequenced was peripheral blood. These receptors were taken from an older woman with COVID-19, enrolled during active disease. Both conserved end residues are part of each CDR3. D genes are given only for firm matches. Size is omitted from some rows. Given values are once, few, many or a class for expanded clones.

j_gene,abundance,d_gene,v_gene,CDR3aa,CDR3nt
TRBJ2-5,NA,NA,TRBV6-5,CASSYVVPGVGETQYF,TGTGCCAGCAGTTATGTGGTTCCGGGAGTAGGGGAGACCCAGTACTTC
TRBJ1-3,NA,NA,TRBV30,CAWSVGQEGNTIYF,TGTGCCTGGAGTGTGGGGCAGGAAGGAAACACCATATATTTT
TRBJ2-2,NA,NA,TRBV6-6,CASTPGENTGELFF,TGTGCCAGCACCCCGGGGGAAAACACCGGGGAGCTGTTTTTT
TRBJ2-7,NA,TRBD2,TRBV29-1,CSVEDLGTISREQYF,TGCAGCGTTGAAGATCTCGGGACTATCTCGCGTGAGCAGTACTTC
TRBJ2-7,once,TRBD2,TRBV29-1,CSALDRPRLAGPREQYF,TGCAGCGCCCTGGACAGACCAAGACTAGCGGGACCGCGGGAGCAGTACTTC
TRBJ1-2,NA,NA,TRBV19,CASSIARQNYGYTF,TGTGCCAGTAGTATAGCGAGGCAGAACTATGGCTACACCTTC
TRBJ2-7,NA,TRBD1,TRBV6-1,CASSEGQGAFSYEQYF,TGTGCCAGCAGTGAAGGACAGGGGGCCTTCTCCTACGAGCAGTACTTC
TRBJ1-5,NA,TRBD1,TRBV6-2/TRBV6-3,CASSYSRAGGNLYSNQPQHF,TGTGCCAGCAGTTACTCACGGGCAGGGGGTAACCTATATAGCAATCAGCCCCAGCATTTT
TRBJ2-5,NA,NA,TRBV19,CASGAEETQYF,TGTGCCAGTGGGGCAGAAGAGACCCAGTACTTC
TRBJ2-3,NA,NA,TRBV27,CASSLSGQGTDTQYF,TGTGCCAGCAGTTTATCGGGGCAGGGGACAGATACGCAGTATTTT
TRBJ2-1,NA,NA,TRBV5-4,CATAGRSYNEQFF,TGTGCAACCGCGGGGAGATCCTACAATGAGCAGTTCTTC
TRBJ2-2,NA,TRBD1,TRBV10-3,CAIQGTGELFF,TGTGCCATACAGGGGACCGGGGAGCTGTTTTTT
TRBJ2-1,NA,TRBD2,TRBV4-3,CASSQSMGLAGGHEQFF,TGCGCCAGCAGCCAATCCATGGGACTAGCGGGAGGTCATGAGCAGTTCTTC
TRBJ2-1,NA,TRBD1,TRBV11-2,CASSLVRGQGSYNEQFF,TGTGCCAGCAGCTTAGTTCGAGGACAGGGGTCCTACAATGAGCAGTTCTTC
TRBJ1-5,NA,TRBD1,TRBV19,CASNLDRASNQPQHF,TGTGCCAGTAATTTGGACAGGGCTAGCAATCAGCCCCAGCATTTT
TRBJ2-7,NA,TRBD2,TRBV27,CASGGLAGVQVGEQYF,TGTGCCAGCGGGGGACTAGCGGGAGTGCAGGTCGGAGAGCAGTACTTC
TRBJ1-2,many,NA,TRBV5-1,CASSLDGAGLNYGYTF,TGCGCCAGCAGCTTGGATGGGGCGGGGCTCAACTATGGCTACACCTTC
TRBJ2-1,NA,NA,TRBV27,CAPHGEKYNEQFF,TGTGCCCCCCACGGGGAGAAGTACAATGAGCAGTTCTTC
TRBJ1-1,NA,TRBD1,TRBV5-1,CASSEATGMGNTEAFF,TGCGCCAGCAGCGAAGCGACAGGGATGGGGAACACTGAAGCTTTCTTT
TRBJ2-3,NA,TRBD2,TRBV5-1,CASSRGLADRTDTQYF,TGCGCCAGCAGCCGGGGACTAGCGGATCGCACAGATACGCAGTATTTT
TRBJ1-4,NA,TRBD1,TRBV25-1,CASSERQGLREKLFF,TGTGCCAGCAGTGAACGACAGGGTTTGAGAGAAAAACTGTTTTTT
TRBJ1-2,NA,NA,TRBV11-2,CASSPTGSANYGYTF,TGTGCCAGCAGCCCGACAGGTTCCGCAAACTATGGCTACACCTTC
TRBJ1-1,few,NA,TRBV19,CASSTRGDTEAFF,TGTGCCAGTAGTACCCGAGGAGACACTGAAGCTTTCTTT
TRBJ1-5,NA,NA,TRBV15,CATSREIEGSGQPQHF,TGTGCCACCAGCAGAGAGATTGAGGGCTCCGGGCAGCCCCAGCATTTT
TRBJ2-1,NA,TRBD2,TRBV4-1,CASSLHALLAESSYNEQFF,TGCGCCAGCAGCCTACATGCGTTACTAGCGGAGAGCTCCTACAATGAGCAGTTCTTC
TRBJ1-5,NA,NA,TRBV18,CASSPQRGSNQPQHF,TGTGCCAGCTCACCACAAAGGGGGAGCAATCAGCCCCAGCATTTT
TRBJ1-5,once,TRBD1,TRBV30,CAWSHPAGGSQPQHF,TGTGCCTGGAGTCACCCAGCAGGGGGGAGTCAGCCCCAGCATTTT
TRBJ1-5,NA,NA,TRBV7-9,CASSVSYSNQPQHF,TGTGCCAGCAGCGTTAGTTATAGCAATCAGCCCCAGCATTTT
TRBJ2-7,NA,TRBD2,TRBV29-1,CSVEGPSGSYEQYF,TGCAGCGTTGAAGGCCCTAGCGGTTCCTACGAGCAGTACTTC
TRBJ2-1,NA,NA,TRBV5-1,CASSLDGSYNEQFF,TGCGCCAGCAGCCTGGACGGTTCCTACAATGAGCAGTTCTTC
TRBJ2-1,NA,TRBD2,TRBV3-1/TRBV3-2,CASSQEAGGYNEQFF,TGTGCCAGCAGCCAAGAGGCGGGGGGTTACAATGAGCAGTTCTTC
TRBJ1-5,NA,NA,TRBV6-5,CASRSSYSNQPQHF,TGTGCCAGCAGGTCGAGTTATAGCAATCAGCCCCAGCATTTT
TRBJ1-1,once,TRBD1,TRBV5-6,CASSLVDRMNTEAFF,TGTGCCAGCAGCTTAGTGGACAGGATGAACACTGAAGCTTTCTTT
TRBJ1-3,NA,TRBD1,TRBV30,CAVLRDRGPGNTIYF,TGTGCCGTACTTCGTGACAGGGGACCTGGAAACACCATATATTTT
TRBJ2-4,once,NA,TRBV6-1,CASSETMTGPKNIQYF,TGTGCCAGCAGTGAAACTATGACAGGCCCCAAAAACATTCAGTACTTC
TRBJ2-7,NA,TRBD2,TRBV5-6,CASSLVTSVPPPEEQYF,TGTGCCAGCAGCTTGGTTACTAGCGTACCGCCACCCGAGGAGCAGTACTTC
TRBJ1-2,once,NA,TRBV19,CATKPPSLGGGYTF,TGTGCCACCAAACCCCCTTCTTTAGGGGGAGGCTACACCTTC
TRBJ2-7,NA,TRBD2,TRBV6-6,CASSYSKREGQREQYF,TGTGCCAGCAGTTACTCAAAGCGGGAGGGCCAAAGAGAGCAGTACTTC
TRBJ1-6,NA,TRBD1,TRBV5-1,CASSLVGQGVNSPLHF,TGCGCCAGCAGCTTGGTGGGACAGGGGGTGAATTCACCCCTCCACTTT
TRBJ1-2,NA,NA,TRBV5-1,CASSTVAGGGDGYTF,TGCGCCAGCAGCACAGTCGCGGGAGGCGGGGATGGCTACACCTTC
TRBJ1-2,few,NA,TRBV29-1,CSVSVRGARGYTF,TGCAGCGTGTCCGTTCGGGGGGCGAGAGGCTACACCTTC
TRBJ2-1,NA,NA,TRBV29-1,CSVENRQAANEQFF,TGCAGCGTTGAAAATCGGCAGGCCGCCAATGAGCAGTTCTTC